Below, 13 T cell receptor beta chains from the same sample are listed, as sequenced in a study of cytomegalovirus exposure and HLA in healthy donors. A multiplex PCR was run with 60 Vbeta primers and 13 Jbeta primers. Sequenced by immunoSEQ multiplex PCR; TCRdb stores in-frame clones only, minus some. This listing includes about 130,000 clones. The sequenced material came from PBMCs. These receptors originate from a man younger than 35 in good health and CMV-seronegative.

The V and J genes are TRBV7-9 and TRBJ2-2, with 8 bases aligning to TRBD2. The germline V gene encodes CDR1 SEHNR and CDR2 FQNEAQ (reference sequence). V lost 1 base, J lost 5 bases, and 12 bases stayed unmatched. The CDR3 runs to 18 residues. The CDR3 is CASSLGAISGMSTGELFF. The CDR3 DNA is TGTGCCAGCAGCTTAGGAGCGATTAGCGGGATGTCGACCGGGGAGCTGTTTTTT.

The chain recombines TRBV18 with TRBJ2-7; 8 nucleotides align to TRBD1. Germline lookup yields CDR1 KGHSH and CDR2 LQKENI. This CDR3 has 12 amino acids. V shed 3 bases, J shed 6 bases, and the junction held 1 base outside the gene matches. The CDR3 is CASSPTGGEQYF. CDR3 DNA: TGTGCCAGCTCACCTACAGGGGGCGAGCAGTACTTC.

The chain joins TRBV11-3 to TRBJ2-1; 10 bases match TRBD2. The CDR3 is 14 residues long. V shed 3 bases, J shed 5 bases, and the junction held 1 base outside the gene matches. The germline V gene has CDR1 SGHNT and CDR2 YENEEA. CDR3 amino acids: CASSFGLADNEQFF. In DNA form, the CDR3 reads TGTGCCAGCAGCTTCGGACTAGCGGACAATGAGCAGTTCTTC.

This chain links TRBV28 with TRBJ2-1, with D possibly TRBD1 on 7 matching bases. CDR1 MDHEN and CDR2 SYDVKM come from the germline V gene. The CDR3 contains 13 residues. With 6 bases removed from V and 11 bases from J, the gap between germline ends came to 17 bases. CDR3 nucleotides: TGTGCCAGCAGGGGCAGGGGGAGGCTCCAGCAGTTCTTC. Amino acid sequence: CASRGRGRLQQFF.

The chain is built from TRBV28 and TRBJ2-2; 7 bases are shared with TRBD1. V lost 6 bases to trimming and J lost 0 bases; unmatched junction nucleotides: 13. This CDR3 is built from 18 residues. Germline values: CDR1 MDHEN, CDR2 SYDVKM. In DNA form, the CDR3 reads TGTGCCAGCAGCTTTAGAGGCCCCGGGACAGCGAACACCGGGGAGCTGTTTTTT. Its protein product is CASSFRGPGTANTGELFF.

The chain couples TRBV19 to TRBJ2-5, with 8 bases that match TRBD1. V lost 4 bases and J lost 5; bases outside the gene matches: 6. CDR1 is LNHDA, CDR2 SQIVND, per germline (reference sequence). The CDR3 contains 14 residues. The CDR3 spells CASSNGQGVETQYF. The CDR3 DNA reads as TGTGCCAGTAGTAACGGACAGGGTGTGGAGACCCAGTACTTC.

This rearrangement joins TRBV5-6 to TRBJ2-1; possible D gene TRBD1, 6 bases. Trimming took 5 bases from V and 0 from J, leaving 9 bases between them. Germline V lookup: CDR1 SGHDT, CDR2 YYEEEE. This CDR3 is built from 14 residues. Here the CDR3 reads CASRGGLSYNEQFF. The CDR3 nucleotides read TGTGCCAGCAGAGGGGGTCTCTCCTACAATGAGCAGTTCTTC.

The rearrangement joins TRBV10-3 to TRBJ1-1; perhaps TRBD1 as D (6 bases). The CDR3 runs 14 residues. Germline-derived CDR1 and CDR2 are ENHRY and SYGVKD. The V and J ends lost 0 bases and 8 bases respectively, with 13 bases between them. The CDR3 bases are TGTGCCATCAGTGAGTCGAGGGACAAAGTAGAAGCTTTCTTT. It translates to CAISESRDKVEAFF.

The chain uses TRBV2 and TRBJ2-3; 7 positions match TRBD1. Germline V gene lookup returns CDR1 SNHLY and CDR2 FYNNEI. Germline trimming cut 6 bases from V and 2 bases from J; bases unmatched to any gene: 5. CDR3 length equals 14 residues. DNA for the CDR3: TGTGCCAGCAGAAGACAGGGCCACACAGATACGCAGTATTTT. It codes for CASRRQGHTDTQYF.

The chain carries TRBV7-2 and TRBJ1-2; D gene uncertain. The germline V gene encodes CDR1 SGHTA and CDR2 FQGNSA. Trimming left V 1 base short and J 4 bases short, with 16 bases between. This CDR3 contains 16 residues. The CDR3 DNA reads TGTGCCAGCAGCTTAGATCTTGACATTGTAAGCTATGGCTACACCTTC. This gives the protein CASSLDLDIVSYGYTF.

The genes are TRBV7-2 and TRBJ2-4; TRBD1 aligns across 7 bases. Trimming at V came to 4 bases and at J to 6 bases, leaving 6 bases not matched to a gene. Per the germline V gene, CDR1 is SGHTA and CDR2 is FQGNSA. The CDR3 spans 14 residues. CDR3 loop: CASSWTGPLNIQYF. CDR3 DNA sequence: TGTGCCAGCAGCTGGACAGGCCCTCTAAACATTCAGTACTTC.

V usage is TRBV7-2 and J usage is TRBJ2-4; no firm D call. Germline lookup yields CDR1 SGHTA and CDR2 FQGNSA. This CDR3 has 14 residues. Trimming left V 0 bases short and J 7 bases short, with 10 bases between. CDR3 protein: CASSLANQLNIQYF. The DNA for the CDR3 is TGTGCCAGCAGCTTAGCGAACCAACTGAACATTCAGTACTTC. Drawing the rest from reference TRBV7-2 and TRBJ2-4, the complete variable domain is GAGVSQSPSNKVTEKGKDVELRCDPISGHTALYWYRQSLGQGLEFLIYFQGNSAPDKSGLPSDRFSAERTGGSVSTLTIQRTQQEDSAVYLCASSLANQLNIQYFGAGTRLSVL.

The CDR3 DNA is TGTGCCAGCAGTGCTAGACTAGCGGGAGAGAGGACCTACGAGCAGTACTTC. Its protein is CASSARLAGERTYEQYF. This chain uses TRBV2 with TRBJ2-7; 12 bases map to TRBD2. The V gene's germline CDR1 is SNHLY and CDR2 FYNNEI. V lost 4 bases and J lost 2; bases outside the gene matches: 9. The CDR3 has 17 amino acids.